This T cell receptor beta chain was retrieved from a study of T cells in Graves' hyperthyroidism and ophthalmopathy. Study-wide context: The authors collected peripheral blood at initial diagnosis, before any treatment. General study points: Most thyroid clonotypes with frequency above 0.001 were detected in blood. Stable hyperthyroidism and ophthalmopathy were separated using 13 V-J signatures.

CDR3 size: 15 residues. CDR1 DFQATT and CDR2 SNEGSKA come from the germline V gene (reference sequence). V was pared by 3 bases and J by 7 bases, with 9 bases of the junction left unmatched. Comment on this clonotype: Its target is unknown.

Regions amplified from RNA transcripts were the TCR beta CDR3 regions. A set of HTBI primers served as the primers for a first-round RT-PCR of the TCR CDR3. TCRdb fed the multiplex PCR reads into MiXCR, producing one record per CDR3 protein. The sample has 650,000 to 750,000 distinct CDR3 sequences; about 15% are singletons. Diagnosis of hyperthyroidism was new in patients aged 18 to 65, and its duration was under 2 months. The material sequenced was blood. The rearrangement uses TRBV20-1 and TRBJ2-1; 10 bases agree with TRBD2. This clonotype was sampled from a young woman with Graves' hyperthyroidism. CDR3 coding DNA: TGCAGTGCTAGTGAACCGGGACTAGCGTCGAATGAGCAGTTCTTC. As protein: CSASEPGLASNEQFF.